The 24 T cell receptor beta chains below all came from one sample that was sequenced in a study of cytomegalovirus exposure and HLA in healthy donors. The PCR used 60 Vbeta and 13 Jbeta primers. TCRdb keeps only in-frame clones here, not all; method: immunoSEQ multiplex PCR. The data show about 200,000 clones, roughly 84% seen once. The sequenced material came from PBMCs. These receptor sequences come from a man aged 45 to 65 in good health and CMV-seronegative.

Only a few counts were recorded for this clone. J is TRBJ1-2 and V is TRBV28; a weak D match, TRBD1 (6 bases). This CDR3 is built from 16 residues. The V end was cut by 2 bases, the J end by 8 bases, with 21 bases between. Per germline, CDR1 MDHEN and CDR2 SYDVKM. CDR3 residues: CASSLAVEGGLWGYTF. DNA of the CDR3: TGTGCCAGCAGTTTAGCCGTAGAGGGGGGGCTCTGGGGCTACACCTTC.

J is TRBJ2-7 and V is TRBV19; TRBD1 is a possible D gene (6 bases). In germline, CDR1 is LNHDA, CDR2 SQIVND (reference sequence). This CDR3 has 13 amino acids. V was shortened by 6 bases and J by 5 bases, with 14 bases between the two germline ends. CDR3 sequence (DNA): TGTGCCAGTAGAGCACAGGGAATTGACGAGCAGTACTTC. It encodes CASRAQGIDEQYF.

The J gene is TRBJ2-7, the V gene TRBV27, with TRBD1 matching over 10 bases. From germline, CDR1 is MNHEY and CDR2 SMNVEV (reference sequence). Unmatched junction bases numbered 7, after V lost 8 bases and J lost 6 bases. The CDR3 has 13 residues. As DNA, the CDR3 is TGTGCCAGCGTCGGACAGGGGGGGAGCGAGCAGTACTTC. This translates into CASVGQGGSEQYF.

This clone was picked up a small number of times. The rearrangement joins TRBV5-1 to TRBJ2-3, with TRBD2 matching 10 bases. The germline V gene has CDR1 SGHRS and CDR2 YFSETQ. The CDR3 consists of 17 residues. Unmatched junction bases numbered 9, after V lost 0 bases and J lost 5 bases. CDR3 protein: CASSLGASGSGGDTQYF. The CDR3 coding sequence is TGCGCCAGCAGCTTGGGAGCTAGCGGGAGTGGGGGAGATACGCAGTATTTT.

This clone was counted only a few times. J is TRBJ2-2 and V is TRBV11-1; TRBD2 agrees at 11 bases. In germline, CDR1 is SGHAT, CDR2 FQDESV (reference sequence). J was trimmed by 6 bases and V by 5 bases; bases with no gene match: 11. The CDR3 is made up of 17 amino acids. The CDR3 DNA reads TGTGCCAGCAGCCCAGGACTAGCGGGTGACATTGCCGGGGAGCTGTTTTTT. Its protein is CASSPGLAGDIAGELFF.

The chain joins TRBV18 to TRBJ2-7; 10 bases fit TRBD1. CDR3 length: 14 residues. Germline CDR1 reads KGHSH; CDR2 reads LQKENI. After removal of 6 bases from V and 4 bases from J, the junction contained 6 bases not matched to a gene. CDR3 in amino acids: CASSGDRGRYEQYF. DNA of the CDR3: TGTGCCAGCTCGGGGGACAGGGGAAGGTACGAGCAGTACTTC.

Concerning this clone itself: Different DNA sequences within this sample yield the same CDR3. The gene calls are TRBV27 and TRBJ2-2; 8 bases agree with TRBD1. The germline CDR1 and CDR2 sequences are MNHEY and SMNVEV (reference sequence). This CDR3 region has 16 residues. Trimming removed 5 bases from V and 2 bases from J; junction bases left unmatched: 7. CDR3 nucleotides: TGTGCCAGCAGTCCTAGGCAGGGGGCAAACACCGGGGAGCTGTTTTTT. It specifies CASSPRQGANTGELFF.

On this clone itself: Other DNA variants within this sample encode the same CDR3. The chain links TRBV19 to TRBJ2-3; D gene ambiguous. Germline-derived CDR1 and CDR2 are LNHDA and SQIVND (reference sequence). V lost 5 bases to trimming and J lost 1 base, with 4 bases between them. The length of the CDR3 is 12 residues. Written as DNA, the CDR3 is TGTGCCAGTAGTCGAGGCACAGATACGCAGTATTTT. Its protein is CASSRGTDTQYF.

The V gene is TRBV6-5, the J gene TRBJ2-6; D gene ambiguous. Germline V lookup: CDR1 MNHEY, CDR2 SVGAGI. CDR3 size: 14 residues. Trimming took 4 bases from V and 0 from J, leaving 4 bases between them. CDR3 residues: CASSSISGANVLTF. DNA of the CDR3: TGTGCCAGCAGTTCTATCTCTGGGGCCAACGTCCTGACTTTC.

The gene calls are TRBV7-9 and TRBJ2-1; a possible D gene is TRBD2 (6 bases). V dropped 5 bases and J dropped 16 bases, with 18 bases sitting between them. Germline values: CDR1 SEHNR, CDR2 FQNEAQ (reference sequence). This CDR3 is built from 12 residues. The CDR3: CASSAGGDLLFF. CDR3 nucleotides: TGTGCCAGCAGCGCCGGGGGAGACTTGCTCTTCTTC.

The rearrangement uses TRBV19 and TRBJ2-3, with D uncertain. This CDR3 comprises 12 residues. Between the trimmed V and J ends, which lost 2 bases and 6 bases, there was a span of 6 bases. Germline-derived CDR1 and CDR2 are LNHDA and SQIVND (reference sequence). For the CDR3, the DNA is TGTGCCAGTAGTATAACGAGGGATACGCAGTATTTT. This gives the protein CASSITRDTQYF.

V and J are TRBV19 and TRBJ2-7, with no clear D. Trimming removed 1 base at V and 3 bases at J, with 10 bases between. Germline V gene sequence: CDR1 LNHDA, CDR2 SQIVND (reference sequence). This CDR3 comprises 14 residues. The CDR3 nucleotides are TGTGCCAGTAGTATAGGCGGCAGCTACTACGAGCAGTACTTC. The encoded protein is CASSIGGSYYEQYF. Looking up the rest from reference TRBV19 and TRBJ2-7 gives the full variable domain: DGGITQSPKYLFRKEGQNVTLSCEQNLNHDAMYWYRQDPGQGLRLIYYSQIVNDFQKGDIAEGYSVSREKKESFPLTVTSAQKNPTAFYLCASSIGGSYYEQYFGPGTRLTVT.

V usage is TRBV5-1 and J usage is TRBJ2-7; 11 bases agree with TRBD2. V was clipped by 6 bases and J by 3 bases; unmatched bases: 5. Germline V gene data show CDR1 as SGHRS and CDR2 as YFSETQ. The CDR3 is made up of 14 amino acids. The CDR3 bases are TGCGCCAGCACCCTAGCGGGAGGTCTCTACGAGCAGTACTTC. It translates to CASTLAGGLYEQYF.

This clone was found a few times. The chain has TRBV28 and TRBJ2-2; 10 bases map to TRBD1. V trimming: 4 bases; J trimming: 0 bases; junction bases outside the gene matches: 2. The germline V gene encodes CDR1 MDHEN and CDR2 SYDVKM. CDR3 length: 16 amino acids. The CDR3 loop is CASSSTGGTNTGELFF. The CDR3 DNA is TGTGCCAGCAGTTCGACAGGGGGCACGAACACCGGGGAGCTGTTTTTT.

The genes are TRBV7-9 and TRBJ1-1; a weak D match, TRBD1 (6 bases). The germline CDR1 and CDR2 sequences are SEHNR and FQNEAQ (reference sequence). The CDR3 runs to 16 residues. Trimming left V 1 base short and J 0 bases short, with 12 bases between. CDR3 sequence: CASSLGRTAMNTEAFF. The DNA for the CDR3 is TGTGCCAGCAGCTTAGGAAGGACAGCCATGAACACTGAAGCTTTCTTT.

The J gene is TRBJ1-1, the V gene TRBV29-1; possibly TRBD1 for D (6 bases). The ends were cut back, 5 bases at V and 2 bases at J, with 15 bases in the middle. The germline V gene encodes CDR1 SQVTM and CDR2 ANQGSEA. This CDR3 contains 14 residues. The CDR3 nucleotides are TGCAGCGTTCGAGGGGGTCGGTCAAACACTGAAGCTTTCTTT. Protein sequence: CSVRGGRSNTEAFF.

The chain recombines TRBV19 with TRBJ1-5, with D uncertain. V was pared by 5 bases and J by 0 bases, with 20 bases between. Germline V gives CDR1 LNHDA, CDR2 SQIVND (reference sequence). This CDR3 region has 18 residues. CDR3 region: CASSANTGVINSNQPQHF. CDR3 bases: TGTGCCAGTAGTGCCAACACCGGGGTCATAAATAGCAATCAGCCCCAGCATTTT.

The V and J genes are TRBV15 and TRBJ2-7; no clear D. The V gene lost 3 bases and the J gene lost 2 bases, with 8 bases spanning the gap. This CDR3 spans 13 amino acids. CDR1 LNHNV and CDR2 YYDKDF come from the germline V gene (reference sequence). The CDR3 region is CATSRSGPYEQYF. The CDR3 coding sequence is TGTGCCACCAGCAGGTCCGGTCCCTACGAGCAGTACTTC. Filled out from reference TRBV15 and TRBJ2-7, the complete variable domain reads DAMVIQNPRYQVTQFGKPVTLSCSQTLNHNVMYWYQQKSSQAPKLLFHYYDKDFNNEADTPDNFQSRRPNTSFCFLDIRSPGLGDTAMYLCATSRSGPYEQYFGPGTRLTVT.

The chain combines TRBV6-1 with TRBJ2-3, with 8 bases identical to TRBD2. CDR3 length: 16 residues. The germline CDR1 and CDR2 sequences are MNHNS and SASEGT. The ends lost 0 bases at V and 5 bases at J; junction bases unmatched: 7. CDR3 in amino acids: CASSEASSAGGDTQYF. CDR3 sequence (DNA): TGTGCCAGCAGTGAAGCGAGCTCTGCGGGGGGAGATACGCAGTATTTT.

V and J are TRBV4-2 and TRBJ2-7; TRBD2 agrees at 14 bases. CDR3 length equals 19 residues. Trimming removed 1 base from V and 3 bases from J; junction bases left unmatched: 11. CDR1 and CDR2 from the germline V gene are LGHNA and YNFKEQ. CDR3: CASSQALLGLAGAGYEQYF. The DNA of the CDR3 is TGTGCCAGCAGCCAAGCCCTCCTGGGACTAGCGGGAGCTGGCTACGAGCAGTACTTC.

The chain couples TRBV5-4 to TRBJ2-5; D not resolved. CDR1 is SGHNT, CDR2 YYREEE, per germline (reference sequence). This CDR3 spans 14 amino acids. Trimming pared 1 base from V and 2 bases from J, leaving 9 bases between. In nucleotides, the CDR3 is TGTGCCAGCAGCTTGAGTCAGGCTCAAGAGACCCAGTACTTC. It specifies CASSLSQAQETQYF.

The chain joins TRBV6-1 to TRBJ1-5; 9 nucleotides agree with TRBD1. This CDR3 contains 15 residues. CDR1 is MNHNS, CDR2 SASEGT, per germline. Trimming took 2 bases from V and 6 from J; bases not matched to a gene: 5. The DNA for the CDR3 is TGTGCCAGCAGTGAAACGTACAGGGGGCGTCAGCCCCAGCATTTT. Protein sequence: CASSETYRGRQPQHF.

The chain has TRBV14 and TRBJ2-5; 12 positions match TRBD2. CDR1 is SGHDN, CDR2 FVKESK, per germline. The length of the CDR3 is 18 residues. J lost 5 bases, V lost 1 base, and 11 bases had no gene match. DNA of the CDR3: TGTGCCAGCAGCCAAGTTTCTAGTAGGCTAGCGGGAGGGGAGACCCAGTACTTC. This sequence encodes CASSQVSSRLAGGETQYF.

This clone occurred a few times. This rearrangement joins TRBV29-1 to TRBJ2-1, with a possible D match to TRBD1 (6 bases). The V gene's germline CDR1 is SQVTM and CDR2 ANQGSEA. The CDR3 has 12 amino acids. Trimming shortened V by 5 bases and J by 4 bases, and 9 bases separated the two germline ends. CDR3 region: CSVSGQYNEQFF. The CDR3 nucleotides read TGCAGCGTTTCCGGACAGTACAATGAGCAGTTCTTC.